The present T cell receptor beta chain was sequenced within a study of response to subunit inactivated influenza vaccine. Overall study results and limits: New T cells are recruited in small numbers by each seasonal influenza vaccination, according to the authors' suggestion.

Each CDR3 protein is one row after TCRdb ran MiXCR on the RT-PCR reads. Here the sample spans around 200,000 distinct CDR3 sequences, nearly 9.5% being singletons. About this clonotype: Its antigen is not identified.

The specimen was non-naive T cells sorted from PBMCs, collected on the day of vaccination. The clonotype originates from a man aged 45-65 years who received an inactivated influenza vaccine.

Written as DNA, the CDR3 is TGCGCCAGCACCCGGGCCGGGAGCTCCTACAATGAGCAGTTCTTC. This translates into CASTRAGSSYNEQFF. V and J are TRBV5-1 and TRBJ2-1; D might be TRBD2 (6 bases). The CDR3 length is 15 residues. Germline values: CDR1 SGHRS, CDR2 YFSETQ. V lost 6 bases and J 0 bases, leaving 13 bases between the germline ends.